A selection of T cell receptor beta chains follows, all from one sample in a study of post-analysis software for immune sequencing data. TCRdb called the PCR reads again in MiXCR, with one record for every CDR3 protein. This sample yields roughly 800,000 distinct CDR3 sequences, of which about 45% are seen a single time; approximately 5% belongs to the top ten. Sequences were obtained from blood. The receptor source for this set is a girl aged 10 to 17 with multiple sclerosis. Both conserved end residues are trimmed from each CDR3. Clone size is stated in some rows and not others, as once, few, many or a class when expanded.

>TRBV6-5|NA
ASSYPLAATDTQY
>TRBV28|few
ASSWGTGWFEQY
>TRBV6-2/TRBV6-3|once
ASRESGRYYEQY
>TRBV5-1|NA
ASSWTGGKNEQF
>TRBV27|NA
ASRARTNLKGYGYT
>TRBV29-1|NA
SVEAPRDRVPLSYEQY
>TRBV11-1|few
ASSSVLRTDTQY
>TRBV27|few
ASSLRVRGRGQQETQY
>TRBV27|few
ASSLSPNYEQY
>TRBV12-3/TRBV12-4|NA
ASRNSGRETQY
>TRBV5-1|few
ASSLGVRGIQY
>TRBV12-5|NA
ASGLRTGLRKQETQY
>TRBV25-1|NA
ASSEYNRPTEAF
>TRBV12-3/TRBV12-4|NA
ASSPSPAEQY
>TRBV25-1|few
ASRGTVGRHYEQY
>TRBV7-3|NA
ASSLMATNNEQF
>TRBV12-3/TRBV12-4|NA
ASSSTSDTQY
>TRBV20-1|NA
SARPQADTQY
>TRBV12-3/TRBV12-4|NA
ASARRLTQETQY
>TRBV6-1|NA
ASRRRDSGSSGANVLT
>TRBV4-3|few
ASSQERGSGETQY
>TRBV20-1|NA
SLDRARGMNSPLH
>TRBV6-2/TRBV6-3|few
ASSYLASGRSYNEQF
>TRBV6-1|NA
ASRPTGVNQPQH
>TRBV5-1|NA
ASSREGNTEAF
>TRBV7-9|NA
ASSLGPLAGGSYNEQF